One and the same sample provided the 25 T cell receptor beta chains below, sequenced in a study of PD-L1 blockade in urothelial cancer. Time point noted: peripheral blood 6 weeks after treatment start. The table came from immunoSEQ multiplex PCR; TCRdb's copy has only in-frame clones and leaves some out. This table has about 76,000 clones, 91% appearing once. The sequencing used PBMCs, collected around atezolizumab (anti-PD-L1) treatment. The origin of the receptors is a woman older than 75 with urothelial cancer.

The chain is built from TRBV9 and TRBJ1-1; 8 nucleotides align to TRBD1. Germline V gives CDR1 SGDLS, CDR2 YYNGEE. This CDR3 contains 15 residues. V gave up 4 bases and J gave up 4 bases; unmatched junction bases: 9. The CDR3 DNA follows: TGTGCCAGCAGCCCTACAGGGGGAGTTGGCACTGAAGCTTTCTTT. Amino acids: CASSPTGGVGTEAFF.

The chain joins TRBV5-4 to TRBJ2-7, with TRBD1 matching 7 bases. Trimming at V came to 0 bases and at J to 2 bases, leaving 5 bases not matched to a gene. Germline V gene data show CDR1 as SGHNT and CDR2 as YYREEE (reference sequence). The CDR3 runs to 15 residues. CDR3 sequence reads: CASSLAGQGAYEQYF. The CDR3 coding sequence is TGTGCCAGCAGCTTGGCCGGGCAGGGGGCCTACGAGCAGTACTTC.

The gene calls are TRBV5-4 and TRBJ1-2, with D perhaps TRBD1 (5 bases). The V gene lost 0 bases and the J gene lost 8 bases, with 17 bases spanning the gap. The germline CDR1 and CDR2 sequences are SGHNT and YYREEE (reference sequence). CDR3 length equals 15 residues. DNA of the CDR3: TGTGCCAGCAGCTTGGTTAGGCGGGGACTCGGGGGCTACACCTTC. Its protein product is CASSLVRRGLGGYTF.

There are a few counts of this clone. The chain uses TRBV7-3 and TRBJ1-5; D is possibly TRBD1 (5 bases). The CDR3 totals 14 residues. The germline V gene has CDR1 SGHTA and CDR2 FQGTGA. V was clipped by 4 bases and J by 6 bases, with 13 bases between them. CDR3 in DNA: TGTGCCAGCAGCTCAGACCAGGGAGGTCAGCCCCAGCATTTT. This sequence encodes CASSSDQGGQPQHF. Combining the CDR3 with reference TRBV7-3 and TRBJ1-5 gives the whole variable domain GAGVSQTPSNKVTEKGKYVELRCDPISGHTALYWYRQSLGQGPEFLIYFQGTGAADDSGLPNDRFFAVRPEGSVSTLKIQRTERGDSAVYLCASSSDQGGQPQHFGDGTRLSIL.

The chain is built from TRBV5-1 and TRBJ2-7; weak D call: TRBD2 (6 bases). The germline V and J ends were trimmed by 0 bases and 2 bases, with 9 bases remaining between them. The CDR3 loop spans 14 amino acids. Germline V gives CDR1 SGHRS, CDR2 YFSETQ. The CDR3 nucleotides read TGCGCCAGCAGCTTGGTCGGGGGAGCCTACGAGCAGTACTTC. Translating gives CASSLVGGAYEQYF.

V is TRBV28 and J is TRBJ1-2; the match to TRBD1 covers 10 bases. CDR1 is MDHEN and CDR2 is SYDVKM in the germline V gene. Losses at the gene ends were 3 bases for V and 9 bases for J; bases not matched to a gene: 4. This CDR3 has 13 amino acids. The CDR3 DNA reads as TGTGCCAGCAGTTTGGGACAGGGGTACAGCTACACCTTC. It codes for CASSLGQGYSYTF.

The chain uses TRBV18 and TRBJ1-1; 9 bases agree with TRBD1. Trimming cost V 6 bases and J 5 bases; bases outside gene matches: 10. CDR3 length: 15 amino acids. Germline V lookup: CDR1 KGHSH, CDR2 LQKENI. CDR3 in DNA: TGTGCCAGCTCGCGGACAGGGGCAGGTCGGACTGAAGCTTTCTTT. Encoded protein: CASSRTGAGRTEAFF.

The gene calls are TRBV7-2 and TRBJ2-3, with a weak D call TRBD2 (5 bases). The CDR3 sequence is 12 residues long. Germline V gene lookup returns CDR1 SGHTA and CDR2 FQGNSA. The V end lost 4 bases, the J end lost 14 bases, and 16 bases lay between the germline ends. CDR3 DNA: TGTGCCAGCAGCTCTAGTCAGGACTCGAGGTATTTT. It is translated as CASSSSQDSRYF.

The chain links TRBV28 to TRBJ1-5; D is undetermined. Trimming took 6 bases from V and 0 from J, leaving 15 bases between them. CDR1 and CDR2 from the germline V gene are MDHEN and SYDVKM. The CDR3 runs to 16 residues. The CDR3 nucleotides are TGTGCCAGCAGCCTCCCGCCGGGGTATAGCAATCAGCCCCAGCATTTT. Translating it yields CASSLPPGYSNQPQHF.

This sequence joins TRBV18 and TRBJ1-5; TRBD1 aligns across 7 bases. The CDR3 totals 16 residues. V dropped 4 bases and J dropped 1; count of bases not matched to a gene: 7. Germline V gene data show CDR1 as KGHSH and CDR2 as LQKENI. In DNA, the CDR3 is TGTGCCAGCTCACTGGGACAGTCCTGGAGCAATCAGCCCCAGCATTTT. Residues: CASSLGQSWSNQPQHF.

The J gene is TRBJ2-1, the V gene TRBV5-4; TRBD2 aligns across 8 bases. This CDR3 region has 16 residues. The V gene end was trimmed by 3 bases and the J gene end by 5 bases; junction bases not matched to a gene: 10. Germline V lookup: CDR1 SGHNT, CDR2 YYREEE (reference sequence). Here the CDR3 reads CASSSEGGGIHNEQFF. The CDR3 coding sequence is TGTGCCAGCAGCTCCGAGGGCGGGGGGATCCACAATGAGCAGTTCTTC.

The chain links TRBV19 to TRBJ2-2; 7 bases line up with TRBD1. CDR3 length: 15 residues. Germline V lookup: CDR1 LNHDA, CDR2 SQIVND (reference sequence). The junction had 4 bases not matched to a gene; V was cut back by 6 bases and J by 0 bases. The CDR3 sequence is CASSPGTANTGELFF. CDR3 DNA sequence: TGTGCCAGTAGCCCCGGGACAGCGAACACCGGGGAGCTGTTTTTT.

The rearrangement uses TRBV6-4 and TRBJ2-3, with D possibly being TRBD2 (6 bases). CDR3 length: 12 residues. Germline values: CDR1 MRHNA, CDR2 SNTAGT. V dropped 11 bases and J dropped 1 base, with 10 bases sitting between them. CDR3 nucleotides: TGTGCCGATTCTAGCGGCACAGATACGCAGTATTTT. Amino acid sequence: CADSSGTDTQYF.

This chain uses TRBV13 with TRBJ2-5; TRBD1 matches 7 bases. Germline V gives CDR1 PRHDT, CDR2 FYEKMQ (reference sequence). After removal of 7 bases from V and 4 bases from J, the junction contained 15 bases not matched to a gene. The CDR3 has 16 amino acids. This CDR3 reads CASMAKGAIGGETQYF. CDR3 bases: TGTGCCAGCATGGCCAAGGGGGCAATTGGAGGAGAGACCCAGTACTTC.

This chain links TRBV28 with TRBJ2-3, with a weak D call TRBD2 (6 bases). Between the trimmed V and J ends, which lost 5 bases and 5 bases, there was a span of 14 bases. Germline CDR1 and CDR2: MDHEN and SYDVKM. This CDR3 spans 14 amino acids. CDR3 loop: CASSPLGGIDTQYF. CDR3 coding DNA: TGTGCCAGCAGTCCCCTGGGGGGAATAGATACGCAGTATTTT.

CDR3 in DNA: TGTGCCAGCAGCTTAGCCCCTCTGGGGGGGCAGGAGACCCAGTACTTC. It codes for CASSLAPLGGQETQYF. The rearrangement links TRBV7-3 to TRBJ2-5, with D maybe TRBD2 (7 bases). Germline CDR1 SGHTA, CDR2 FQGTGA. V shed 2 bases and J shed 5 bases, with 18 bases lying between them. The CDR3 is made up of 16 amino acids. Full variable domain (remainder filled in from reference TRBV7-3 and TRBJ2-5): GAGVSQTPSNKVTEKGKYVELRCDPISGHTALYWYRQSLGQGPEFLIYFQGTGAADDSGLPNDRFFAVRPEGSVSTLKIQRTERGDSAVYLCASSLAPLGGQETQYFGPGTRLLVL.

The CDR3 bases are TGTGCCAGCAGCCCAAGTGGGCCTAGCGGGAATGAGCAGTTCTTC. It is translated as CASSPSGPSGNEQFF. The genes are TRBV7-9 and TRBJ2-1; 8 bases align to TRBD2. The CDR3 covers 15 residues. J was trimmed by 7 bases and V by 5 bases; bases with no gene match: 10. The germline CDR1 and CDR2 sequences are SEHNR and FQNEAQ (reference sequence).

The chain combines TRBV6-5 with TRBJ2-1; 7 bases match TRBD1. This CDR3 is built from 15 residues. Trimming cost V 6 bases and J 4 bases; bases outside gene matches: 9. CDR1 and CDR2 (germline): MNHEY, SVGAGI. This chain's CDR3 is CASSRTGTAYNEQFF. The DNA for the CDR3 is TGTGCCAGCAGCCGCACCGGGACAGCTTACAATGAGCAGTTCTTC.

The V gene is TRBV11-2, the J gene TRBJ2-3; no clear D. The CDR3 spans 14 residues. With 2 bases removed from V and 1 base from J, the gap between germline ends came to 7 bases. Germline values: CDR1 SGHAT, CDR2 FQNNGV. CDR3 coding DNA: TGTGCCAGCAGCTTATTTGCGGGCACAGATACGCAGTATTTT. Amino acid sequence: CASSLFAGTDTQYF.

This chain joins TRBV9 and TRBJ2-1, with 13 positions matching TRBD2. Trimming removed 4 bases from V and 8 bases from J; junction bases left unmatched: 9. The CDR3 extends over 16 amino acids. Germline V gene lookup returns CDR1 SGDLS and CDR2 YYNGEE. The CDR3 DNA follows: TGTGCCAGCAGCCAACGGACTAGCGGGAGTCTCGATGAGCAGTTCTTC. It codes for CASSQRTSGSLDEQFF.

The chain is built from TRBV4-2 and TRBJ2-3, with D tentatively TRBD1 (5 bases). CDR3 length equals 17 residues. V lost 0 bases, J lost 4 bases, and 17 bases lay in between. CDR1 LGHNA and CDR2 YNFKEQ come from the germline V gene. The CDR3 region has the DNA TGTGCCAGCAGCCAAGAAAGAAGGCAGGGAATCCCAGATACGCAGTATTTT. Residues: CASSQERRQGIPDTQYF.

The V gene is TRBV5-6, the J gene TRBJ2-5; tentative D call: TRBD1 (6 bases). The germline gives CDR1 SGHDT, CDR2 YYEEEE. V lost 4 bases, J lost 1 base, and 8 bases lay in between. This CDR3 is 13 amino acids long. The CDR3 coding sequence is TGTGCCAGCAGCCAACAGGGCCAAGAGACCCAGTACTTC. This translates into CASSQQGQETQYF.

The chain couples TRBV25-1 to TRBJ2-3; possible D gene TRBD2, 6 bases. Trimming cost V 5 bases and J 0 bases, with 12 bases left between them. Germline V gene lookup returns CDR1 MGHDK and CDR2 SYGVNS. The CDR3 runs to 15 residues. CDR3 coding DNA: TGTGCCAGCAGTAAAGCGGGTGTTAGCACAGATACGCAGTATTTT. Protein: CASSKAGVSTDTQYF. The full variable domain, its missing parts supplied by reference TRBV25-1 and TRBJ2-3, is EADIYQTPRYLVIGTGKKITLECSQTMGHDKMYWYQQDPGMELHLIHYSYGVNSTEKGDLSSESTVSRIRTEHFPLTLESARPSHTSQYLCASSKAGVSTDTQYFGPGTRLTVL.

This chain joins TRBV28 and TRBJ1-5; no reliable D call. The V end lost 3 bases, the J end lost 3 bases, and 9 bases lay between the germline ends. The germline CDR1 and CDR2 sequences are MDHEN and SYDVKM. The CDR3 covers 14 residues. The CDR3 DNA reads TGTGCCAGCAGTTTGCGGCAGCACAATCAGCCCCAGCATTTT. Protein: CASSLRQHNQPQHF.

The gene calls are TRBV5-4 and TRBJ1-1, with TRBD1 identical over 7 bases. The CDR3 totals 16 residues. V shed 3 bases and J 6 bases; nucleotides not matched to a gene: 14. CDR1 and CDR2 from the germline V gene are SGHNT and YYREEE (reference sequence). CDR3 loop: CASSSPYDRVRAEAFF. The CDR3 DNA reads as TGTGCCAGCAGCTCCCCTTACGACAGGGTACGCGCTGAAGCTTTCTTT.